These 8 T cell receptor beta chains share one sample of origin, sequenced in a study of shared clonotypes between healthy human individuals. Libraries were prepared by immunoSEQ multiplex PCR; TCRdb keeps only in-frame clonotypes and omits some of them. The table includes roughly 500,000 clones, less than 85% detected once. Specimen: PBMCs. The receptors shown here come from a woman aged 40 to 49 in good health. Some clones in this sample may be carry-over from other donors' samples.

The chain has TRBV29-1 and TRBJ2-2; the match to TRBD1 covers 7 bases. This CDR3 comprises 14 residues. The germline gives CDR1 SQVTM, CDR2 ANQGSEA. Germline trimming cut 1 base from V and 5 bases from J; bases unmatched to any gene: 4. In DNA form, the CDR3 reads TGCAGCGTTGAAGTCGGCAGGGGGACCGGGGAGCTGTTTTTT. Encoded protein: CSVEVGRGTGELFF.

The CDR3 here is CASSRRETNNSPLHF. CDR3 nucleotides: TGTGCCAGCTCACGCAGGGAGACCAATAATTCACCCCTCCACTTT. The chain joins TRBV18 to TRBJ1-6; the D gene is possibly TRBD1 (5 bases). This CDR3 is built from 15 residues. Germline V lookup: CDR1 KGHSH, CDR2 LQKENI. Between the trimmed V and J ends, which lost 4 bases and 5 bases, there was a span of 12 bases.

The sample holds one count of this clone. The chain recombines TRBV14 with TRBJ2-7; 7 bases agree with TRBD1. CDR1 is SGHDN and CDR2 is FVKESK in the germline V gene. Trimming at V came to 4 bases and at J to 2 bases, leaving 8 bases not matched to a gene. The CDR3 is made up of 15 amino acids. This chain's CDR3 is CASSRFRDRAYEQYF. CDR3 bases: TGTGCCAGCAGCCGTTTCCGGGACAGAGCCTACGAGCAGTACTTC.

The rearrangement joins TRBV5-1 to TRBJ1-1; possibly TRBD1 for D (6 bases). The CDR3 has 16 residues. CDR1 is SGHRS and CDR2 is YFSETQ in the germline V gene. V was trimmed by 0 bases and J by 0 bases, leaving 12 bases between them. The CDR3 DNA is TGCGCCAGCAGCTTGGAGGATCGGGGGCTGAACACTGAAGCTTTCTTT. As protein: CASSLEDRGLNTEAFF. Drawing the rest from reference TRBV5-1 and TRBJ1-1, the complete variable domain is KAGVTQTPRYLIKTRGQQVTLSCSPISGHRSVSWYQQTPGQGLQFLFEYFSETQRNKGNFPGRFSGRQFSNSRSEMNVSTLELGDSALYLCASSLEDRGLNTEAFFGQGTRLTVV.

The chain joins TRBV4-3 to TRBJ2-7; D ambiguous. The CDR3 has 14 residues. Trimming pared 4 bases from V and 0 bases from J, leaving 10 bases between. Germline V gene sequence: CDR1 LGHNA, CDR2 YSLEER. The CDR3 DNA is TGCGCCAGCAGCCTACAGAGGTACTCCTACGAGCAGTACTTC. Amino acids: CASSLQRYSYEQYF.

The chain couples TRBV4-3 to TRBJ2-3; tentative D call: TRBD2 (6 bases). The V and J ends lost 4 bases and 2 bases respectively, with 10 bases between them. CDR1 and CDR2 (germline): LGHNA, YSLEER. The CDR3 sequence is 14 residues long. Here the CDR3 DNA reads TGCGCCAGCAGCCTACTAGCACTCACAGATACGCAGTATTTT. Translating it yields CASSLLALTDTQYF.

J is TRBJ2-7 and V is TRBV28, with 7 positions matching TRBD1. Germline values: CDR1 MDHEN, CDR2 SYDVKM. V shed 5 bases and J 3 bases; nucleotides not matched to a gene: 7. The CDR3 loop spans 14 amino acids. DNA for the CDR3: TGTGCCAGCAGTGATCCGGGACAGTACTACGAGCAGTACTTC. It yields the protein CASSDPGQYYEQYF.

This chain connects TRBV5-4 to TRBJ2-1, with TRBD2 identical over 8 bases. With 2 bases clipped from V and 5 bases from J, the junction kept 9 bases outside the gene matches. CDR1 and CDR2 (germline): SGHNT, YYREEE (reference sequence). There are 16 residues in the CDR3. DNA for the CDR3: TGTGCCAGCAGCTTAGGTATAACTAGCGGAAACAATGAGCAGTTCTTC. Translation: CASSLGITSGNNEQFF. Together with reference TRBV5-4 and TRBJ2-1, the CDR3 gives the full variable domain: ETGVTQSPTHLIKTRGQQVTLRCSSQSGHNTVSWYQQALGQGPQFIFQYYREEENGRGNFPPRFSGLQFPNYSSELNVNALELDDSALYLCASSLGITSGNNEQFFGPGTRLTVL.